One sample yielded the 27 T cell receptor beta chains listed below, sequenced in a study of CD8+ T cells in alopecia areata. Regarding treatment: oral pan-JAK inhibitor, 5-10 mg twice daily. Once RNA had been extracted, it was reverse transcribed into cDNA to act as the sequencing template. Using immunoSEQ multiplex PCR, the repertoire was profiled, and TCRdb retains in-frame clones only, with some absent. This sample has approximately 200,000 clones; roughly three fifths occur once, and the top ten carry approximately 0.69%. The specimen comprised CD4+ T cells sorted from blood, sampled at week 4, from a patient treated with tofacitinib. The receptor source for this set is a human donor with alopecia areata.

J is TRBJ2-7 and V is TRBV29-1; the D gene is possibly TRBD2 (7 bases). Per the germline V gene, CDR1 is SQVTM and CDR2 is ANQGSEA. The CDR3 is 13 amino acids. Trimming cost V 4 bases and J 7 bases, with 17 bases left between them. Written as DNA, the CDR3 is TGCAGCGTTGCGGGGGGCCTTACAGGAGAGCAGTACTTC. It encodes CSVAGGLTGEQYF.

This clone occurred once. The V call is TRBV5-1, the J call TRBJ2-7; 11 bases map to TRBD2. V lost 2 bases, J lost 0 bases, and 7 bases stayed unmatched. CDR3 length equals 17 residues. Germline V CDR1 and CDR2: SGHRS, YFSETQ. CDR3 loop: CASSFTSGSVSSYEQYF. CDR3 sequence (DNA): TGCGCCAGCAGCTTCACTAGCGGGAGTGTTAGCTCCTACGAGCAGTACTTC.

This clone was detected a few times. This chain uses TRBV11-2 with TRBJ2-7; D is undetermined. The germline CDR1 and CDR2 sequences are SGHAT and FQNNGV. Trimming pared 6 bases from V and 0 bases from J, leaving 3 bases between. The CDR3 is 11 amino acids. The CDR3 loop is CASSSSYEQYF. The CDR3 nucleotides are TGTGCCAGCAGTTCCTCCTACGAGCAGTACTTC.

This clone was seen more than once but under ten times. CDR3 amino acids: CATSRDVKTQETQYF. The CDR3 region has the DNA TGTGCCACCAGCAGAGATGTCAAAACCCAAGAGACCCAGTACTTC. The gene calls are TRBV15 and TRBJ2-5; D is ambiguous. V shed 0 bases and J shed 1 base, with 9 bases lying between them. Germline CDR1 LNHNV, CDR2 YYDKDF (reference sequence). The CDR3 consists of 15 residues. The whole variable domain, remainder taken from reference TRBV15 and TRBJ2-5, is DAMVIQNPRYQVTQFGKPVTLSCSQTLNHNVMYWYQQKSSQAPKLLFHYYDKDFNNEADTPDNFQSRRPNTSFCFLDIRSPGLGDTAMYLCATSRDVKTQETQYFGPGTRLLVL.

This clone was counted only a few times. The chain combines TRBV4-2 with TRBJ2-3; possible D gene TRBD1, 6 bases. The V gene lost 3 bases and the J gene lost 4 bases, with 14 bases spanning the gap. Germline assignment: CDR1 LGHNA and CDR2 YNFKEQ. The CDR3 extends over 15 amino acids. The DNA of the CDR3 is TGTGCCAGCAGCCACAACAGGGTTCCCTCAGATACGCAGTATTTT. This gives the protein CASSHNRVPSDTQYF.

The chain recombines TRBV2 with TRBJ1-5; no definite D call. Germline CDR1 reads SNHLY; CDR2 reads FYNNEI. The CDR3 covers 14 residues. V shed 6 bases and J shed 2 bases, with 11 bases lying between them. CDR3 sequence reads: CASSPTWGNQPQHF. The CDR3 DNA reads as TGTGCCAGCAGCCCGACCTGGGGCAATCAGCCCCAGCATTTT.

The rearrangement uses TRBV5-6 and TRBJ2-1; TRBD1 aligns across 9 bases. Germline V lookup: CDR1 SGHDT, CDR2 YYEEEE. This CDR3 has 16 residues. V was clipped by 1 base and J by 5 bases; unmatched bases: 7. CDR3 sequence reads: CASSLWATGGHNEQFF. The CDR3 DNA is TGTGCCAGCAGCTTGTGGGCGACAGGGGGGCACAATGAGCAGTTCTTC.

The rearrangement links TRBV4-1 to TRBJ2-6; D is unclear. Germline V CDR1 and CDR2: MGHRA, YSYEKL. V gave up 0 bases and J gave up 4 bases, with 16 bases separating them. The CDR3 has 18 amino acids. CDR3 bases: TGCGCCAGCAGCCAAGAGATAAGCAGACTCTCCGGGGCCAACGTCCTGACTTTC. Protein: CASSQEISRLSGANVLTF.

CDR3 nucleotide sequence: TGTGCCAGCAGCCCATACTCGGGTGAGCAGTACTTC. Its protein is CASSPYSGEQYF. V is TRBV7-2 and J is TRBJ2-7; D ambiguous. Germline loops: CDR1 SGHTA, CDR2 FQGNSA. V was trimmed by 5 bases and J by 7 bases, leaving 12 bases between them. The CDR3 extends over 12 amino acids.

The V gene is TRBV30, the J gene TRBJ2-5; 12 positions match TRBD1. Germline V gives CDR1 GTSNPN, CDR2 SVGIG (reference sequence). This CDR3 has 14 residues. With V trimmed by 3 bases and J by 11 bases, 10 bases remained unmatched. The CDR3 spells CAWSQAGTGGSQYF. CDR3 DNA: TGTGCCTGGAGCCAAGCCGGGACAGGGGGCTCGCAGTACTTC.

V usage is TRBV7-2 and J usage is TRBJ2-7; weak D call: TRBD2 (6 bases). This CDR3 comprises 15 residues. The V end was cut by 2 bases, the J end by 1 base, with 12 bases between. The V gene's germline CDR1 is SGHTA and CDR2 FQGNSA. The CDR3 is CASSLLGTGSYEQYF. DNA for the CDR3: TGTGCCAGCAGCTTACTTGGGACTGGGTCCTACGAGCAGTACTTC.

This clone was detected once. In DNA form, the CDR3 reads TGCGCCAGCAGCACCACAGTCTCTGGGGCCAACGTCCTGACTTTC. Translation gives CASSTTVSGANVLTF. The chain couples TRBV5-1 to TRBJ2-6; D gene ambiguous. Trimming stripped 4 bases from V and 0 bases from J, with 8 bases between. From germline, CDR1 is SGHRS and CDR2 YFSETQ. The length of the CDR3 is 15 residues.

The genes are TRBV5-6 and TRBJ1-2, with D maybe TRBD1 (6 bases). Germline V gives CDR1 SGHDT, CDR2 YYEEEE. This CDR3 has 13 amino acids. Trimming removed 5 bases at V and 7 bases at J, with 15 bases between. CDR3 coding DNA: TGTGCCAGCAGGGCCGGACAGCGTTTTGGCTACACCTTC. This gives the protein CASRAGQRFGYTF.

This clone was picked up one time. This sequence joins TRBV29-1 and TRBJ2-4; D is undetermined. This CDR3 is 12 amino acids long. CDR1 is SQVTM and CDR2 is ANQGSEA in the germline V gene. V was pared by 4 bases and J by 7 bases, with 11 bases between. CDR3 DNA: TGCAGCGTTGTAGTTGGACGTAACATTCAGTACTTC. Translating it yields CSVVVGRNIQYF.

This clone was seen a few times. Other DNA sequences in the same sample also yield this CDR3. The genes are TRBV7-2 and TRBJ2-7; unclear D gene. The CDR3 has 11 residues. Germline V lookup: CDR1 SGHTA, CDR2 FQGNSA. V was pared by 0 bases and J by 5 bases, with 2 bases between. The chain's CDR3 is CASSLADEQYF. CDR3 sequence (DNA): TGTGCCAGCAGCTTAGCAGACGAGCAGTACTTC. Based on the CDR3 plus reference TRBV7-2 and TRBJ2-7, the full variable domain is GAGVSQSPSNKVTEKGKDVELRCDPISGHTALYWYRQSLGQGLEFLIYFQGNSAPDKSGLPSDRFSAERTGGSVSTLTIQRTQQEDSAVYLCASSLADEQYFGPGTRLTVT.

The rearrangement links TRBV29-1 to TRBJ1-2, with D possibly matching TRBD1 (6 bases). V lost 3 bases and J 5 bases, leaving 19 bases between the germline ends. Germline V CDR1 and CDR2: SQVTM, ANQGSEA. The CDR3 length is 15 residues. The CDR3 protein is CSVDVIQGPRYGYTF. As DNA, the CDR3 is TGCAGCGTTGATGTTATTCAGGGGCCAAGATATGGCTACACCTTC. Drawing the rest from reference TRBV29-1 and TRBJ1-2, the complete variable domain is SAVISQKPSRDICQRGTSLTIQCQVDSQVTMMFWYRQQPGQSLTLIATANQGSEATYESGFVIDKFPISRPNLTFSTLTVSNMSPEDSSIYLCSVDVIQGPRYGYTFGSGTRLTVV.

As DNA, the CDR3 is TGTGCCAGCAGCTCCTCGAGCGGCCGTTCCAATCAGCCCCAGCATTTT. Protein: CASSSSSGRSNQPQHF. This chain uses TRBV7-2 with TRBJ1-5; D is undetermined. The length of the CDR3 is 16 residues. Trimming removed 4 bases at V and 3 bases at J, with 16 bases between. The germline V gene encodes CDR1 SGHTA and CDR2 FQGNSA.

The CDR3 nucleotides are TGTGCCAGCAGCTTAGGCAGGGACTGGATTGCAGATACGCAGTATTTT. Its protein is CASSLGRDWIADTQYF. The chain couples TRBV7-2 to TRBJ2-3; D perhaps matches TRBD2 (6 bases). Trimming took 1 base from V and 4 from J, leaving 15 bases between them. The germline CDR1 and CDR2 sequences are SGHTA and FQGNSA. The CDR3 is 16 residues long.

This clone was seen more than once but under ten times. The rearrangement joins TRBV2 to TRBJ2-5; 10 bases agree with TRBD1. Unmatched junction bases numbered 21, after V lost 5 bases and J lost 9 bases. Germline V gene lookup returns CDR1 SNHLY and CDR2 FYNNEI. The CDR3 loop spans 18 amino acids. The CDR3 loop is CASSREAWGDRGTQAQYF. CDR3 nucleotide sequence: TGTGCCAGCAGTAGAGAAGCTTGGGGGGACAGGGGAACGCAGGCCCAGTACTTC.

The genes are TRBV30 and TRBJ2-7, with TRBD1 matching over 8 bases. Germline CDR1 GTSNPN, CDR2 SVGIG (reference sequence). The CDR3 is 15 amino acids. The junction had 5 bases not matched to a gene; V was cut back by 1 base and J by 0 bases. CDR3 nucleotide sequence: TGTGCCTGGAGTGAAACAGGGGGGAACTCCTACGAGCAGTACTTC. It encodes CAWSETGGNSYEQYF.

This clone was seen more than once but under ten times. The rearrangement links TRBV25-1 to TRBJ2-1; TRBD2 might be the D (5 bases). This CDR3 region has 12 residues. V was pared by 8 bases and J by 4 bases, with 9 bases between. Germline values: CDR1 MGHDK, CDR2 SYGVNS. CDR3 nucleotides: TGTGCCAGCGGGAGAGGGTACAATGAGCAGTTCTTC. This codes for CASGRGYNEQFF. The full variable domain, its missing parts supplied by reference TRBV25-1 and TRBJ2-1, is EADIYQTPRYLVIGTGKKITLECSQTMGHDKMYWYQQDPGMELHLIHYSYGVNSTEKGDLSSESTVSRIRTEHFPLTLESARPSHTSQYLCASGRGYNEQFFGPGTRLTVL.

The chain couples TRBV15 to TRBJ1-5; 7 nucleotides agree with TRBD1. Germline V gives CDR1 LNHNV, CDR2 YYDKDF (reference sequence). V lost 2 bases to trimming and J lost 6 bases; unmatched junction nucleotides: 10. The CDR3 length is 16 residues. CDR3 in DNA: TGTGCCACCAGCAGACCGGGACAGTATGTCGGTCAGCCCCAGCATTTT. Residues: CATSRPGQYVGQPQHF.

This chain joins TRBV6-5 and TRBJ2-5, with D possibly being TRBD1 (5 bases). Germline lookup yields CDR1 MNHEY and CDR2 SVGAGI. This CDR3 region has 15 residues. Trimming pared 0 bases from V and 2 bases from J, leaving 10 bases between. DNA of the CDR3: TGTGCCAGCAGTTACTCGGGGTACAGGCAAGAGACCCAGTACTTC. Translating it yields CASSYSGYRQETQYF.

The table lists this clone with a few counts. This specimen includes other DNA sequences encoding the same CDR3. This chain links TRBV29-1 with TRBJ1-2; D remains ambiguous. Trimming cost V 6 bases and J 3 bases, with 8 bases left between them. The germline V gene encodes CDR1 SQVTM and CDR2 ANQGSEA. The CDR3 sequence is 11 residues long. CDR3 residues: CSVPPDYGYTF. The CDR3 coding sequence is TGCAGCGTCCCTCCCGACTATGGCTACACCTTC. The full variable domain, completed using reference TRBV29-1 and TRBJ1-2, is SAVISQKPSRDICQRGTSLTIQCQVDSQVTMMFWYRQQPGQSLTLIATANQGSEATYESGFVIDKFPISRPNLTFSTLTVSNMSPEDSSIYLCSVPPDYGYTFGSGTRLTVV.

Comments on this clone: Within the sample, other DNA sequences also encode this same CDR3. CDR3 loop: CSVGQGAGETQYF. CDR3 DNA: TGCAGCGTTGGACAGGGGGCGGGAGAGACCCAGTACTTC. J is TRBJ2-5 and V is TRBV29-1; 10 nucleotides line up with TRBD1. This CDR3 has 13 residues. V was clipped by 4 bases and J by 4 bases; unmatched bases: 3. Germline lookup yields CDR1 SQVTM and CDR2 ANQGSEA.

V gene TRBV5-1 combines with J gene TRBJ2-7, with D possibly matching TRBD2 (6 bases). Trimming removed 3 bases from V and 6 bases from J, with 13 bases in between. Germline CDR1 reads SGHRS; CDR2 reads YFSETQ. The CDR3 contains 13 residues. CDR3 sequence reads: CASSSGGSGEQYF. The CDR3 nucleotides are TGCGCCAGCAGCTCCGGAGGGTCGGGCGAGCAGTACTTC.

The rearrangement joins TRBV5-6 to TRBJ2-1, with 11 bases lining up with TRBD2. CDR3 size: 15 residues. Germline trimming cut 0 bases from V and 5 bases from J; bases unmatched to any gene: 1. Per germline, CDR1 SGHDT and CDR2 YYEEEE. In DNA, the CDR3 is TGTGCCAGCAGCTTGGAACTAGCGGGAGACAATGAGCAGTTCTTC. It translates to CASSLELAGDNEQFF.